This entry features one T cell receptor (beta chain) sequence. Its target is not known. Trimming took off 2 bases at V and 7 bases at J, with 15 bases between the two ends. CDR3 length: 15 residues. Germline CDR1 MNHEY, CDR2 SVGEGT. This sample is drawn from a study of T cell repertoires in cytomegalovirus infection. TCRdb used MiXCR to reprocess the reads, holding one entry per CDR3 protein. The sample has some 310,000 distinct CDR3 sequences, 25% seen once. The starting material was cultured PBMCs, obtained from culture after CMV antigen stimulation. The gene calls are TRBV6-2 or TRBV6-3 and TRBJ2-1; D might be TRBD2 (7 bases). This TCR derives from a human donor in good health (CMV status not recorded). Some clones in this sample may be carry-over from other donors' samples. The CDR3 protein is CASSYGGALFNEQFF. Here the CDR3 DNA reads TGTGCCAGCAGTTACGGGGGGGCGTTGTTTAATGAGCAGTTCTTC.